This is a list of T cell receptor beta chains from one sample in a study of CD8 T cells in ankylosing spondylitis. TCRdb recomputed calls from the 5' RACE reads with MiXCR, one row per CDR3 protein. Of around 150,000 distinct CDR3 sequences in the sample, around two fifths were seen once. Sequenced material: synovial fluid, either unsorted or a sorted T cell fraction (not recorded which). The receptors stem from a male donor with ankylosing spondylitis. Both conserved end residues are part of each CDR3. The order of the fields is CDR3 protein, CDR3 DNA, D gene, V gene, J gene, clone size, CDR3 length. D genes are given only for firm matches. Not all rows give a size; the values are once, few, many and, for expanded clones, a class.

cdr3_aa: CSVDLGLAGELFF; cdr3_nt: TGCAGCGTTGATTTGGGTCTTGCCGGGGAGCTGTTTTTT; d_call: -; v_call: TRBV29-1; j_call: TRBJ2-2; clone_size: few; cdr3_length: 13
cdr3_aa: CATSFSDPGSCFF; cdr3_nt: -; d_call: -; v_call: TRBV6-2/TRBV6-3; j_call: TRBJ2-2; clone_size: -; cdr3_length: 13
cdr3_aa: CASSQPGGTGELFF; cdr3_nt: TGCGCCAGCAGCCAACCAGGGGGCACCGGGGAGCTGTTTTTT; d_call: TRBD1; v_call: TRBV4-1; j_call: TRBJ2-2; clone_size: few; cdr3_length: 14
cdr3_aa: CASTGDRGDYNEQFF; cdr3_nt: TGTGCCAGCACCGGGGACAGGGGCGACTACAATGAGCAGTTCTTC; d_call: TRBD1; v_call: TRBV12-3/TRBV12-4; j_call: TRBJ2-1; clone_size: few; cdr3_length: 15
cdr3_aa: CAWSLGGADTQYF; cdr3_nt: TGTGCCTGGAGTCTAGGGGGCGCAGATACGCAGTATTTT; d_call: TRBD1; v_call: TRBV30; j_call: TRBJ2-3; clone_size: few; cdr3_length: 13
cdr3_aa: CASSFFSAYNEQFF; cdr3_nt: TGTGCCAGCAGTTTCTTCTCTGCCTACAATGAGCAGTTCTTC; d_call: -; v_call: TRBV27; j_call: TRBJ2-1; clone_size: many; cdr3_length: 14
cdr3_aa: CASSPFTGREQYF; cdr3_nt: TGTGCCAGCAGCCCCTTTACAGGGCGTGAGCAGTACTTC; d_call: -; v_call: TRBV5-5; j_call: TRBJ2-7; clone_size: many; cdr3_length: 13
cdr3_aa: CASSPREGVTEAFF; cdr3_nt: TGTGCCAGCTCACCGCGGGAGGGGGTCACTGAAGCTTTCTTT; d_call: -; v_call: TRBV18; j_call: TRBJ1-1; clone_size: -; cdr3_length: 14
cdr3_aa: CASIPGGQETDTQYF; cdr3_nt: TGTGCCAGCATCCCAGGGGGACAGGAGACAGATACGCAGTATTTT; d_call: TRBD1; v_call: TRBV12-3/TRBV12-4; j_call: TRBJ2-3; clone_size: many; cdr3_length: 15
cdr3_aa: CATSREGVNNEQFF; cdr3_nt: TGTGCCACCTCCAGGGAGGGCGTAAACAATGAGCAGTTCTTC; d_call: TRBD2; v_call: TRBV15; j_call: TRBJ2-1; clone_size: few; cdr3_length: 14
cdr3_aa: CASSPYRVLAGGQETQYF; cdr3_nt: TGTGCCAGCAGCCCCTACCGCGTGTTAGCGGGGGGACAAGAGACCCAGTACTTC; d_call: TRBD2; v_call: TRBV7-8; j_call: TRBJ2-5; clone_size: -; cdr3_length: 18
cdr3_aa: CAIRDTNQPQHF; cdr3_nt: TGTGCCATCCGGGACACAAATCAGCCCCAGCATTTT; d_call: -; v_call: TRBV28; j_call: TRBJ1-5; clone_size: -; cdr3_length: 12
cdr3_aa: CASNSRLGTEAFF; cdr3_nt: TGTGCCAGCAACTCCCGTCTAGGGACTGAAGCTTTCTTT; d_call: -; v_call: TRBV11-2; j_call: TRBJ1-1; clone_size: -; cdr3_length: 13
cdr3_aa: CATSRSEQNNQPQHF; cdr3_nt: TGTGCCACCAGCAGGTCTGAACAGAATAATCAGCCCCAGCATTTT; d_call: -; v_call: TRBV15; j_call: TRBJ1-5; clone_size: -; cdr3_length: 15
cdr3_aa: CASSSGGSDTGELFF; cdr3_nt: TGTGCCAGCAGCTCGGGGGGATCGGACACCGGGGAGCTGTTTTTT; d_call: TRBD2; v_call: TRBV7-9; j_call: TRBJ2-2; clone_size: -; cdr3_length: 15
cdr3_aa: CASSYSALSSYNEQFF; cdr3_nt: TGTGCCAGCAGTTACTCAGCGCTGAGCTCCTACAATGAGCAGTTCTTC; d_call: -; v_call: TRBV6-5; j_call: TRBJ2-1; clone_size: -; cdr3_length: 16
cdr3_aa: CASSLLGRNTEAFF; cdr3_nt: TGTGCCAGCAGCTTATTGGGCAGAAACACTGAAGCTTTCTTT; d_call: -; v_call: TRBV13; j_call: TRBJ1-1; clone_size: once; cdr3_length: 14
cdr3_aa: CASRGTSGPIGNEQFF; cdr3_nt: TGCGCCTCCAGGGGGACTAGCGGTCCAATTGGGAATGAGCAGTTCTTC; d_call: TRBD2; v_call: TRBV4-1; j_call: TRBJ2-1; clone_size: few; cdr3_length: 16
cdr3_aa: CASSQSFSGPLWEQYF; cdr3_nt: TGTGCCAGCAGCCAGAGTTTTAGCGGCCCCCTTTGGGAGCAGTACTTC; d_call: -; v_call: TRBV3-1; j_call: TRBJ2-7; clone_size: few; cdr3_length: 16
cdr3_aa: CASSYGPGVEQFF; cdr3_nt: TGTGCCAGCAGTTACGGGCCAGGGGTTGAGCAGTTCTTC; d_call: -; v_call: TRBV6-5; j_call: TRBJ2-1; clone_size: few; cdr3_length: 13
cdr3_aa: CSVQTKPQGIPYGYTF; cdr3_nt: TGCAGCGTGCAAACTAAACCCCAGGGGATCCCCTATGGCTACACCTTC; d_call: -; v_call: TRBV29-1; j_call: TRBJ1-2; clone_size: -; cdr3_length: 16
cdr3_aa: CASSPRLAGPPYEQYF; cdr3_nt: TGTGCCAGCAGTCCCCGACTAGCGGGACCCCCTTACGAGCAGTACTTC; d_call: TRBD2; v_call: TRBV12-3/TRBV12-4; j_call: TRBJ2-7; clone_size: -; cdr3_length: 16
cdr3_aa: CASSDSAGSYNEQFF; cdr3_nt: TGTGCCAGCAGTGACTCGGCGGGCTCCTACAATGAGCAGTTCTTC; d_call: -; v_call: TRBV6-4; j_call: TRBJ2-1; clone_size: many; cdr3_length: 15
cdr3_aa: CAISESTSANEQFF; cdr3_nt: TGTGCCATCAGTGAGTCGACCTCCGCAAATGAGCAGTTCTTC; d_call: -; v_call: TRBV10-3; j_call: TRBJ2-1; clone_size: few; cdr3_length: 14
cdr3_aa: CSVTLAGGYEQYF; cdr3_nt: TGCAGCGTCACACTAGCCGGGGGATACGAGCAGTACTTC; d_call: -; v_call: TRBV29-1; j_call: TRBJ2-7; clone_size: once; cdr3_length: 13
cdr3_aa: CASKDGYTGELFF; cdr3_nt: TGTGCCAGCAAGGACGGATACACCGGGGAGCTGTTTTTT; d_call: -; v_call: TRBV28; j_call: TRBJ2-2; clone_size: -; cdr3_length: 13
cdr3_aa: CASSLGSSGSYEQYF; cdr3_nt: TGTGCCAGCAGTTTAGGTTCTAGCGGGAGCTACGAGCAGTACTTC; d_call: TRBD2; v_call: TRBV12-3/TRBV12-4; j_call: TRBJ2-7; clone_size: few; cdr3_length: 15
cdr3_aa: CATSSSSETQYF; cdr3_nt: TGTGCCACCAGCAGCTCGTCGGAGACCCAGTACTTC; d_call: -; v_call: TRBV15; j_call: TRBJ2-5; clone_size: few; cdr3_length: 12
cdr3_aa: CAISESKASGDYNEQFF; cdr3_nt: TGTGCCATCAGTGAGTCGAAGGCTAGCGGGGACTACAATGAGCAGTTCTTC; d_call: TRBD2; v_call: TRBV10-3; j_call: TRBJ2-1; clone_size: once; cdr3_length: 17
cdr3_aa: CASGVGTSGRDIYEQYF; cdr3_nt: TGTGCCAGCGGTGTCGGGACTAGCGGGAGGGATATATACGAGCAGTACTTC; d_call: TRBD2; v_call: TRBV2; j_call: TRBJ2-7; clone_size: few; cdr3_length: 17
cdr3_aa: CASSLGWRKKAFF; cdr3_nt: TGCGCCAGCAGCTTGGGATGGCGGAAAAAAGCTTTCTTT; d_call: -; v_call: TRBV5-1; j_call: TRBJ1-1; clone_size: -; cdr3_length: 13
cdr3_aa: CASSLGRNTGELFF; cdr3_nt: TGCGCCAGCAGCTTGGGTAGGAACACCGGGGAGCTGTTTTTT; d_call: -; v_call: TRBV5-1; j_call: TRBJ2-2; clone_size: -; cdr3_length: 14
cdr3_aa: CASSSRPFEQYF; cdr3_nt: TGCGCCAGCAGCTCCCGCCCCTTCGAGCAGTACTTC; d_call: -; v_call: TRBV5-1; j_call: TRBJ2-7; clone_size: -; cdr3_length: 12
cdr3_aa: CATSRDWTGLNTGELFF; cdr3_nt: TGTGCCACCAGCAGAGATTGGACAGGGTTGAACACCGGGGAGCTGTTTTTT; d_call: TRBD1; v_call: TRBV15; j_call: TRBJ2-2; clone_size: few; cdr3_length: 17
cdr3_aa: CAIGQSYEQYF; cdr3_nt: TGTGCCATAGGACAGAGCTACGAGCAGTACTTC; d_call: -; v_call: TRBV10-3; j_call: TRBJ2-7; clone_size: few; cdr3_length: 11
cdr3_aa: CASSASATSPADTQYF; cdr3_nt: TGTGCCAGCAGTGCCTCCGCGACTAGCCCCGCAGATACGCAGTATTTT; d_call: TRBD2; v_call: TRBV6-4; j_call: TRBJ2-3; clone_size: many; cdr3_length: 16
cdr3_aa: CASSPVASGLAGYNEQFF; cdr3_nt: TGTGCCAGCAGCCCAGTGGCGTCGGGACTAGCGGGGTACAATGAGCAGTTCTTC; d_call: TRBD2; v_call: TRBV7-3; j_call: TRBJ2-1; clone_size: -; cdr3_length: 18
cdr3_aa: CASSERPGCGSLYNEQFF; cdr3_nt: TGTGCCAGCAGTGAGAGACCGGGCTGCGGGAGTCTGTACAATGAGCAGTTCTTC; d_call: TRBD2; v_call: TRBV2; j_call: TRBJ2-1; clone_size: -; cdr3_length: 18